This is a list of T cell receptor beta chains from one sample in a study of OX40 agonist ivuxolimab in advanced cancers. Libraries were prepared by immunoSEQ multiplex PCR; TCRdb keeps only in-frame clonotypes and omits some of them. There are tens of thousands of clones in the sample; around 85% occur only once, and around 1.8% lies in the top ten. Material: CD4+ or CD8+ T cells sorted from blood, obtained in a trial of the OX40 agonist ivuxolimab. These receptors were collected from an adult with an advanced solid tumor such as melanoma, head and neck, liver or kidney cancer. CDR3s include the opening cysteine and the closing phenylalanine or tryptophan. D genes are given only for firm matches. A clone size is listed for some rows: how often the clone was seen (once, few, many), or a class if it is expanded.

v_call	d_call	j_call	clone_size	cdr3_aa	cdr3_nt
TRBV29-1	.	TRBJ2-1	.	CSGGRGNEQFF	TGCAGCGGCGGCAGGGGCAATGAGCAGTTCTTC
TRBV28	TRBD2	TRBJ2-7	few	CASRLGTSPREQYF	TGTGCCAGCAGGTTAGGGACTAGCCCTCGCGAGCAGTACTTC
TRBV5-1	TRBD1	TRBJ1-3	.	CASSLSVTGSGNTIYF	TGCGCCAGCAGCTTGAGTGTGACAGGGTCTGGAAACACCATATATTTT
TRBV7-2	TRBD1	TRBJ2-1	.	CASSLGQEVLEQFF	TGTGCCAGCAGCTTGGGACAGGAGGTGTTGGAGCAGTTCTTC
TRBV11-3	.	TRBJ2-1	.	CASSLVASSNEQFF	TGTGCCAGCAGCTTAGTCGCTAGCTCAAATGAGCAGTTCTTC
TRBV27	.	TRBJ2-6	.	CASSAFSPGLAGSGANVLTF	TGTGCCAGCAGCGCATTTTCACCGGGCCTAGCTGGCTCTGGGGCCAACGTCCTGACTTTC
TRBV15	.	TRBJ1-2	.	CATSREGGGYGYTF	TGTGCCACCAGCAGAGAGGGAGGGGGCTATGGCTACACCTTC
TRBV10-2	.	TRBJ1-4	once	CASRTTGLRNEKLFF	TGCGCCAGCAGAACGACGGGACTGAGAAATGAAAAACTGTTTTTT
TRBV10-3	.	TRBJ2-3	.	CAIGWGVNADTQYF	TGTGCCATCGGGTGGGGAGTGAACGCAGATACGCAGTATTTT
TRBV27	.	TRBJ2-5	.	CASSLSSSILETQYF	TGTGCCAGCAGTTTATCGTCCTCTATACTAGAGACCCAGTACTTC
TRBV28	TRBD1	TRBJ2-2	.	CASSFTGQGVAGELFF	TGTGCCAGCAGCTTTACGGGACAGGGGGTTGCCGGGGAGCTGTTTTTT
TRBV25-1	TRBD2	TRBJ2-6	.	CASSEPTSGRSGANVLTF	TGTGCCAGCAGTGAACCCACTAGCGGGAGATCTGGGGCCAACGTCCTGACTTTC
TRBV7-2	.	TRBJ1-2	.	CASSPNSGVPNYGYTF	TGCGCCAGCAGCCCGAATTCGGGAGTCCCTAACTATGGCTACACCTTC
TRBV6-1	.	TRBJ2-3	.	CASGGLAADTQYF	TGTGCCAGTGGGGGGCTAGCAGCAGATACGCAGTATTTT
TRBV5-4	TRBD1	TRBJ2-2	.	CASSSGTGRVGELFF	TGTGCCAGCAGCTCCGGGACAGGGAGGGTCGGGGAGCTGTTTTTT
TRBV4-3	.	TRBJ2-3	.	CASSQDGLMADTQYF	TGCGCCAGCAGCCAAGATGGGCTGATGGCAGATACGCAGTATTTT
TRBV2	.	TRBJ2-6	.	CASSVTGGSGANVLTF	TGTGCCAGCAGTGTAACAGGCGGCTCTGGGGCCAACGTCCTGACTTTC
TRBV29-1	.	TRBJ2-3	once	CSPNAGIADTQYF	TGCAGCCCCAATGCGGGAATCGCAGATACGCAGTATTTT
TRBV30	.	TRBJ2-7	.	CAWSPPSSFSLYEQYF	TGTGCCTGGAGTCCGCCCTCCTCTTTTTCCCTTTACGAGCAGTACTTC
TRBV4-1	.	TRBJ2-1	.	CASSQGTIPGEQFF	TGCGCCAGCAGCCAAGGGACTATCCCAGGTGAGCAGTTCTTC
TRBV28	.	TRBJ1-5	few	CASSLETGYSNQPQHF	TGTGCCAGCAGTCTTGAGACAGGATATAGCAATCAGCCCCAGCATTTT
TRBV7-9	.	TRBJ1-4	once	CAIGGGNEKLFF	TGTGCCATTGGGGGCGGTAATGAAAAACTGTTTTTT
TRBV29-1	.	TRBJ1-2	.	CSVVLPGMHYGYTF	TGCAGCGTTGTACTCCCAGGCATGCACTATGGCTACACCTTC
TRBV30	.	TRBJ1-2	.	CAWTGIYGYTF	TGTGCCTGGACCGGGATTTATGGCTACACCTTC
TRBV5-1	.	TRBJ1-2	.	CASSFSAGDGYTF	TGCGCCAGCAGCTTTAGCGCAGGGGATGGCTACACCTTC
TRBV6-5	.	TRBJ2-5	.	CASSSQETQYF	TGTGCCAGCTCGAGCCAAGAGACCCAGTACTTC